The clone carrying this T cell receptor beta chain was observed a few times. Its antigen is currently unknown. This entry is derived from a study of T cell repertoires in cytomegalovirus infection. Study at large: An indication of both CMV infection and matching HLA type came from public TCR beta signatures. Findings of the study overall: Carriers of CMV plus the relevant HLA were identified by cumulative public TCR beta family frequency. CMV-specific TCR beta clonotypes restricted by HLA-C were the ones dominating the ex vivo response.

One entry per CDR3 protein, called by TCRdb with MiXCR from the reads. The table lists over 450,000 distinct CDR3 sequences, approximately 10% of them singletons. The TCR originated in a human donor in good health (CMV status not recorded). Some clones in this sample may be carry-over from other donors' samples. Sequencing input: PBMCs.

CDR3 region: CSARATSSSIPYEQYF. The CDR3 DNA reads as TGCAGTGCTAGGGCGACTAGCTCTAGTATCCCCTACGAGCAGTACTTC. The chain is built from TRBV20-1 and TRBJ2-7, with TRBD2 identical over 7 bases. Per germline, CDR1 DFQATT and CDR2 SNEGSKA (reference sequence). The ends lost 3 bases at V and 2 bases at J; junction bases unmatched: 13. The CDR3 extends over 16 amino acids.